This TCR beta chain derives from a study of T cells in Graves' hyperthyroidism and ophthalmopathy (dated by TCRdb to the late 2010s). Notes on the research overall: Peripheral blood samples were taken at the time of initial diagnosis, prior to any treatment. For training and testing, the 80 to 100 patients in the discovery cohort were randomly divided in a 7:3 ratio. In more than five Graves' hyperthyroidism patients, the study also compared T-cell repertoires from thyroid tissue with T-cell repertoires from blood. TCR V-J signatures able to tell the groups apart were searched for in a discovery cohort of some 100 patients, of whom roughly 42 had Graves' ophthalmopathy and some 60 had stable Graves' hyperthyroidism. Following sampling, methimazole starting at 30 mg daily was given to hyperthyroidism patients, and high-dose intravenous methylprednisolone was given to ophthalmopathy patients. Whether ophthalmopathy could be predicted prospectively was tested in an independent validation cohort made up of approximately 19 hyperthyroidism patients plus 17 patients who later progressed to ophthalmopathy. TCR Vbeta CDR3 sequencing of approximately 140 peripheral blood samples (roughly 43 ophthalmopathy, some 75 hyperthyroidism and approximately 17 progressor patients) is reported in the paper.

Hyperthyroidism patients were aged 18 to 65 years and newly diagnosed, with disease duration of less than 2 months. Any patient with an uncontrolled infection, another autoimmune disease, pregnancy or lactation was excluded. Diagnoses relied on clinical symptoms, serum thyroxine and TRAb, thyroid ultrasound and orbital computed tomography. Blood from progressor patients was drawn when they were first diagnosed with hyperthyroidism, before any ophthalmopathy symptoms appeared. PBMCs were separated from 10 ml of fresh peripheral blood using Ficoll-Paque density gradient centrifugation. Progressor patients were initially diagnosed with Graves' hyperthyroidism and developed ophthalmopathy during follow-up. Total RNA was extracted with Trizol reagent, and quality was checked on an Agilent 2100 Bioanalyzer. This clonotype was detected ten times or more. Its cognate antigen has yet to be identified. No base qualities exist here, and no much larger clone lies one base off it.

TCR beta CDR3 regions were amplified from RNA transcripts. A first-round RT-PCR of the TCR CDR3 used the HTBI primer set with the Qiagen OneStep RT-PCR kit. The libraries were constructed in a second round of multiplex PCR and then size-selected and purified. Libraries were sequenced paired-end with 100 bp reads on an Illumina HiSeq2000. As for the authors' bioinformatics: SOAPnuke was used to process the raw data, with reads discarded if the reads contained adapters or uncalled bases, had a mean Phred below 15, or lacked an exact constant-primer or identifier match. COPE v1.2.5 was used to merge the high-quality paired reads, and each unique nucleotide sequence was defined as a clonotype. MiTCR v1.1 was used to align clonotypes to the IMGT TRBV, TRBD and TRBJ reference segments. Analysis was restricted to V-J combinations with a frequency above 0.0001, which covered 99.2% of repertoires. The TCS score was defined as the ratio of F50 (clonal expansion) to E x V (chaos), calculated using BLOSUM62-based TCRdist between CDR3 peptides within each V-J. Welch's t-statistics and random forest reduced fewer than 600 V-J features to 13, which were used in a naive Bayes classifier (R e1071). The raw public data were reprocessed by TCRdb itself: fastp quality trimming at Q25, MiXCR clonotype calling, in-frame beta chains only. Under each unique CDR3 protein, matching rows form one entry showing the most common genes and DNA. The V and J calls were not made by the authors but by TCRdb's processing. The sample table lists more than 550,000 distinct CDR3 sequences, roughly a sixth of them with a count of one. The ten top clones hold around 15% of the sample.

On the study overall, not on this receptor specifically: A 13 V-J signature model separated ophthalmopathy from stable hyperthyroidism, with around 91% sensitivity and 81.08% specificity in cross-validation and 80%/75% in testing. In validation, the model predicted progression to ophthalmopathy a median of approximately 6.6 months before onset, with approximately 70% sensitivity and 72.22% specificity. Sample size was not statistically predetermined, and investigators were not blinded to group allocation. Most expanded thyroid clonotypes (frequency above 0.001) were also detected in blood, suggesting blood repertoires may reflect thyroid immune responses.

This TCR derives from a woman in her forties or fifties with Graves' hyperthyroidism that later progressed to Graves' ophthalmopathy. Sequencing used blood.

CDR3 loop: CASRLITGGSNTEAFF. The sequence in DNA is TGTGCCAGCAGACTTATCACGGGGGGATCGAACACTGAAGCTTTCTTT. The rearranged segments are TRBV11-2 and TRBJ1-1; TRBD1 is perhaps the D gene, given 5 matching bases. V is reduced by 6 bases and J by 1 base, leaving a spacing of 18 bases between them. The CDR3 runs 16 residues from the cysteine to the phenylalanine. The read is trimmed to its CDR3 DNA, 48 bases read in frame from base 1. From a lookup of the germline V gene, CDR1 and CDR2 are SGHAT and FQNNGV.